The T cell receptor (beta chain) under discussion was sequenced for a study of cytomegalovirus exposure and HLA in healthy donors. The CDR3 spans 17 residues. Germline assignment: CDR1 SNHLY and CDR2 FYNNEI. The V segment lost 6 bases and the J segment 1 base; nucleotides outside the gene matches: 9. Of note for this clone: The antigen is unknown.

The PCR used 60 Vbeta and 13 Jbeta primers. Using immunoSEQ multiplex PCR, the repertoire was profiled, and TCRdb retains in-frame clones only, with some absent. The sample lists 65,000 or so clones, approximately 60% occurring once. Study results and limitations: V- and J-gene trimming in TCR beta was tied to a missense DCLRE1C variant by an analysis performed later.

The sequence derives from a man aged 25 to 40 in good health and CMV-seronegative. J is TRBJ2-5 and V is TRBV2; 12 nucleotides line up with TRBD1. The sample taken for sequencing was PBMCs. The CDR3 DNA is TGTGCCAGCAGCGGGACAGGGGGCGCCCCCTTCCAAGAGACCCAGTACTTC. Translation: CASSGTGGAPFQETQYF.